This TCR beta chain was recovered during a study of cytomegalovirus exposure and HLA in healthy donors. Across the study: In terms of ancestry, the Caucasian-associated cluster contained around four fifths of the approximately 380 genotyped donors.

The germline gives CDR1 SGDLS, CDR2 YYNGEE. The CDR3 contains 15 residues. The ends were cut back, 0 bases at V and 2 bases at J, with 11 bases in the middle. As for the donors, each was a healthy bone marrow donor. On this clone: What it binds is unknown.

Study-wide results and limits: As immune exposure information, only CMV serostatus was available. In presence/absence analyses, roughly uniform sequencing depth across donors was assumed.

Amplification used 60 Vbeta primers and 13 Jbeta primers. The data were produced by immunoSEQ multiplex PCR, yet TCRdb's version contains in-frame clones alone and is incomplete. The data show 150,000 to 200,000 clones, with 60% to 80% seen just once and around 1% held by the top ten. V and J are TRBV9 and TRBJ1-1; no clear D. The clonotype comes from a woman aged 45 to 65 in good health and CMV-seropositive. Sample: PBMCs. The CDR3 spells CASSVGRTLNTEAFF. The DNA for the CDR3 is TGTGCCAGCAGCGTAGGCCGAACTCTTAACACTGAAGCTTTCTTT.